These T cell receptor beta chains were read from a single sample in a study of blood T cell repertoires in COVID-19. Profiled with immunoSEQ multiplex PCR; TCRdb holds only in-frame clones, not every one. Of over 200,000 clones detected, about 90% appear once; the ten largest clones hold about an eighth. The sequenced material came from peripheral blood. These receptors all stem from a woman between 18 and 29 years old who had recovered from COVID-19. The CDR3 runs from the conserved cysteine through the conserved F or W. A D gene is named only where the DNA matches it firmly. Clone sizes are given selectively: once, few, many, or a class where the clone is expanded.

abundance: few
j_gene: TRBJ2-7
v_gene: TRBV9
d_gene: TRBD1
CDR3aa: CASSVTTGPSGEQYF
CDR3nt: TGTGCCAGCAGCGTAACGACAGGGCCCTCAGGCGAGCAGTACTTC

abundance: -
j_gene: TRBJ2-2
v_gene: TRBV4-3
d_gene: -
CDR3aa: CASSLGLVNTGELFF
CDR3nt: TGCGCCAGCAGCCTGGGCCTTGTGAACACCGGGGAGCTGTTTTTT

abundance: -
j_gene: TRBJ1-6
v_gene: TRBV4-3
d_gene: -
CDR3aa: CASSPSAGDRGSPLHF
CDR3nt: TGCGCCAGCAGCCCCTCGGCGGGGGATAGGGGTTCACCCCTCCACTTT

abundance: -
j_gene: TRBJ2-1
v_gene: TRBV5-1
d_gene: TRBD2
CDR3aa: CASSLVVAGGEQFF
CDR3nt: TGCGCCAGCAGCTTGGTGGTAGCGGGAGGGGAGCAGTTCTTC

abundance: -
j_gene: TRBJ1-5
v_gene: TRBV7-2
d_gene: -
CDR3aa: CASSFTRGGQPQHF
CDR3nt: TGTGCCAGCAGCTTTACCCGGGGGGGCCAGCCCCAGCATTTT

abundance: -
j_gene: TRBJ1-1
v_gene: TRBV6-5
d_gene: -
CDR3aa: CASTYPGNTEAFF
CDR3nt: TGTGCCAGCACATACCCAGGAAACACTGAAGCTTTCTTT

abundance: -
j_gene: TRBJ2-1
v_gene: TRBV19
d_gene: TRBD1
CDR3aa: CASSSRDRGLNEQFF
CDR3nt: TGTGCCAGTAGTTCCCGGGACAGGGGGCTGAATGAGCAGTTCTTC

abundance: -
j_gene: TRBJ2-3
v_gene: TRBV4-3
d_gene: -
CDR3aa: CASSQISADTQYF
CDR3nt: TGCGCCAGCAGCCAAATTTCAGCAGATACGCAGTATTTT

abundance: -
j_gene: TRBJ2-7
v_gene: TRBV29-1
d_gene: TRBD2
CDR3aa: CSVALAGSYEQYF
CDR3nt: TGCAGCGTTGCCCTAGCGGGGTCCTACGAGCAGTACTTC

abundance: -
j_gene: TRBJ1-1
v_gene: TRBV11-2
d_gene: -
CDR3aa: CASSMGTNTEAFF
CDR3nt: TGTGCCAGCAGCATGGGGACAAACACTGAAGCTTTCTTT

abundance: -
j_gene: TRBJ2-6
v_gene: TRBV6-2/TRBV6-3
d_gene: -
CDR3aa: CASSYSRQQIISGANVLTF
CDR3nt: TGTGCCAGCAGTTACTCGAGACAGCAAATCATCTCTGGGGCCAACGTCCTGACTTTC

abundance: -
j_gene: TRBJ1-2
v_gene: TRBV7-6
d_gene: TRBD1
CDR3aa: CASSSGQGVAYGYTF
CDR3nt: TGTGCCAGCAGCTCGGGACAGGGGGTGGCCTATGGCTACACCTTC

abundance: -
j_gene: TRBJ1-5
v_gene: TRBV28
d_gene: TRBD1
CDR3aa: CASSPRQGGRGRQPQHF
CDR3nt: TGTGCCAGCAGCCCCCGACAGGGGGGGAGGGGGCGTCAGCCCCAGCATTTT

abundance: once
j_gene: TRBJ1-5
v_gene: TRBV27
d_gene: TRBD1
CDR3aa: CASSPDRVAQPQHF
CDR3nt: TGTGCCAGCAGCCCCGACAGGGTTGCCCAGCCCCAGCATTTT

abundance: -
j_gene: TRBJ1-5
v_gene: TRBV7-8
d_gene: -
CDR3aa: CASSLRQAITTQPQHF
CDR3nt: TGTGCCAGCAGCTTACGGCAGGCGATCACAACCCAGCCCCAGCATTTT

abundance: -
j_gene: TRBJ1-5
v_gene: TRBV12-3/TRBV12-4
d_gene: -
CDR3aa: CASSWQSNQPQHF
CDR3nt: TGTGCCAGCAGTTGGCAGAGCAATCAGCCCCAGCATTTT

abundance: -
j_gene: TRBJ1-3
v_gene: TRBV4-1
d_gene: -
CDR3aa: CASSLIDRANTIYF
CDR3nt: TGCGCCAGCAGCCTCATTGACAGAGCGAACACCATATATTTT

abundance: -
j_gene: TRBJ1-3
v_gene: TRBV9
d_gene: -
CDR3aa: CASSGVGDRIYF
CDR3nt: TGTGCCAGCAGCGGGGTTGGAGATAGGATATATTTT

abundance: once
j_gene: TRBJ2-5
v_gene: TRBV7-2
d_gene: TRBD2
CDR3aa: CASSLALLAGGGETQYF
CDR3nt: TGTGCCAGCAGCTTAGCGCTACTAGCGGGAGGCGGAGAGACCCAGTACTTC

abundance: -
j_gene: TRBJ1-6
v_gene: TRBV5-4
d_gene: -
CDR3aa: CASSLLAKIYNSPLHF
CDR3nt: TGTGCCAGCAGCCTGTTGGCCAAAATCTATAATTCACCCCTCCACTTT

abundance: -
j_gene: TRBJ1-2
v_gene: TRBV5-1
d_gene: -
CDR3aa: CASSSAQGNYGYTF
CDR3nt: TGCGCCAGCAGCTCAGCACAGGGTAACTATGGCTACACCTTC

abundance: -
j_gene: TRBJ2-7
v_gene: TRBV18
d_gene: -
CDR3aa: CASSRIGTQGGEQYF
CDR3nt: TGTGCCAGCTCACGCATCGGGACCCAGGGGGGCGAGCAGTACTTC

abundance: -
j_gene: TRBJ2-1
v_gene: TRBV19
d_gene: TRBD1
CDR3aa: CASSLKGQAITYEQFF
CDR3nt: TGTGCCAGTAGTCTGAAGGGACAGGCAATAACATATGAGCAGTTCTTC

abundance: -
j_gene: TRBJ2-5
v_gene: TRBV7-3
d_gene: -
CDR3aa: CASSPGEETQYF
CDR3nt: TGTGCCAGCAGCCCCGGGGAGGAGACCCAGTACTTC

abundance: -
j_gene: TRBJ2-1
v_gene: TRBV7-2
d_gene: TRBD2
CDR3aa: CASSLTSGNGNEQFF
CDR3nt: TGTGCCAGCAGCTTGACTAGCGGAAATGGGAATGAGCAGTTCTTC

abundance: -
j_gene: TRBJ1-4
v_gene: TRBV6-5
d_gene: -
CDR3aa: CASSYSMTGANEKLFF
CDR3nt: TGTGCCAGCAGTTACTCAATGACAGGTGCTAATGAAAAACTGTTTTTT

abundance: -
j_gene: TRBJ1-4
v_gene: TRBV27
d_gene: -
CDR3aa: CASSLSGGELKLFF
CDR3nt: TGTGCCAGCAGTTTAAGTGGAGGGGAGCTAAAACTGTTTTTT

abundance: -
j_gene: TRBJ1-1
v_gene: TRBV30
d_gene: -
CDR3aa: CAWSVQGNTEAFF
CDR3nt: TGTGCCTGGAGTGTACAGGGGAACACTGAAGCTTTCTTT

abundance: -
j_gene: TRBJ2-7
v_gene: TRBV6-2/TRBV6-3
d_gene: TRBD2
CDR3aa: CASSYSGVGLEQYF
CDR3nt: TGTGCCAGCAGTTATAGCGGGGTCGGCCTCGAGCAGTACTTC

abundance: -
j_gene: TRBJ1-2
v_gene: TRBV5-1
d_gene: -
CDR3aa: CASSPTLGDYGYTF
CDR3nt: TGCGCCAGCAGCCCCACGCTCGGAGACTATGGCTACACCTTC

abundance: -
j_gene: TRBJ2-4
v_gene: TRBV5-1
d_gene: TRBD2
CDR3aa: CASSLAGTSGLNIQYF
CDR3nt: TGCGCCAGCAGCTTGGCCGGGACTAGCGGGCTAAACATTCAGTACTTC

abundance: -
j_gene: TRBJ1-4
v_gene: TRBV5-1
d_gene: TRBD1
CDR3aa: CASSLGQGNEKLFF
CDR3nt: TGCGCCAGCAGCTTGGGACAGGGTAATGAAAAACTGTTTTTT

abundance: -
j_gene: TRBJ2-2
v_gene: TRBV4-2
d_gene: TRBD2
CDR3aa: CASSQESSGSGTGELFF
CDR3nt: TGTGCCAGCAGCCAAGAGAGTAGCGGGAGCGGCACCGGGGAGCTGTTTTTT